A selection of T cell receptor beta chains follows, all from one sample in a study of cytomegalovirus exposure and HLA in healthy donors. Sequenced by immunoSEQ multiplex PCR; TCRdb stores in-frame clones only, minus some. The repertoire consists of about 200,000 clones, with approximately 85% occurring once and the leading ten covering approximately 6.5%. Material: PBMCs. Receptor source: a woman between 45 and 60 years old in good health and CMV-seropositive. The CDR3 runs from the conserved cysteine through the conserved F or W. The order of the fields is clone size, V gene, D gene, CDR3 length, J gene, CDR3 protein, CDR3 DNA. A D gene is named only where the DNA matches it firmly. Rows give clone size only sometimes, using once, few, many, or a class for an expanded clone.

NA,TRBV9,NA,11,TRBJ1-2,CASSEGYGYTF,TGTGCCAGCAGCGAGGGGTACGGCTACACCTTC
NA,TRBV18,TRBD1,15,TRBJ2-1,CASSAPGQGLSEQFF,TGTGCCAGCTCCGCTCCGGGACAGGGTCTTAGTGAGCAGTTCTTC
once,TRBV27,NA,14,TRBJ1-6,CASSFWRYNSPLHF,TGTGCCAGCAGTTTCTGGAGGTATAATTCACCCCTCCACTTT
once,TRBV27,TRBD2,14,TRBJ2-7,CASSLGGGAREQYF,TGTGCCAGCAGTTTAGGCGGGGGGGCCCGGGAGCAGTACTTC
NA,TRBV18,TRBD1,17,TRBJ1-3,CASSPSPTGRYGNTIYF,TGTGCCAGCTCACCATCCCCGACAGGGAGGTATGGAAACACCATATATTTT
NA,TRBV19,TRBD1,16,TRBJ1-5,CASSPPTGKRNQPQHF,TGTGCCAGTAGTCCCCCGACAGGGAAGAGGAATCAGCCCCAGCATTTT
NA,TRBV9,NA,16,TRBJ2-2,CASSPVSGTNTGELFF,TGTGCCAGCAGCCCTGTCTCGGGGACGAACACCGGGGAGCTGTTTTTT
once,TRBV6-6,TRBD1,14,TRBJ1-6,CASSLETGTSPLHF,TGTGCCAGCAGTTTGGAGACAGGGACTTCACCCCTCCACTTT
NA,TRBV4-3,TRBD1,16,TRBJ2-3,CASSQRTGGRTDTQYF,TGCGCCAGCAGCCAGAGGACAGGGGGCCGCACAGATACGCAGTATTTT
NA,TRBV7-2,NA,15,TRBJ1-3,CASSRDSGASNTIYF,TGTGCCAGCAGCCGCGACAGTGGGGCCAGCAACACCATATATTTT
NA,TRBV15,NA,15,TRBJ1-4,CATRLTGSSNEKLFF,TGTGCCACCAGACTAACGGGTTCGTCTAATGAAAAACTGTTTTTT
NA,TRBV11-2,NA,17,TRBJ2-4,CASSLEGRLYAKNIQYF,TGTGCCAGCAGCTTAGAGGGCAGGCTCTACGCCAAAAACATTCAGTACTTC
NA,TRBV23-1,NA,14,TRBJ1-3,CQQPCPVTGNTIYF,TGCCAACAGCCGTGTCCGGTCACTGGAAACACCATATATTTT
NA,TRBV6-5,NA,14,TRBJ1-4,CASSYKGKGEKLFF,TGTGCCAGCAGTTATAAGGGGAAAGGTGAAAAACTGTTTTTT
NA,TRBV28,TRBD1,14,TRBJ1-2,CASSDRGRDHGYTF,TGTGCCAGCAGCGACAGGGGGCGGGACCATGGCTACACCTTC
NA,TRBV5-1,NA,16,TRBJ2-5,CASSQAGTEGQETQYF,TGCGCCAGCAGCCAGGCCGGGACTGAGGGGCAAGAGACCCAGTACTTC
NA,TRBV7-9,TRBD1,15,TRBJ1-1,CASSLEGARDTEAFF,TGTGCCAGCAGCTTGGAGGGGGCGCGGGACACTGAAGCTTTCTTT
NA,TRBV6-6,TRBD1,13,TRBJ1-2,CASSVTGDYGYTF,TGTGCCAGCAGTGTTACAGGGGACTATGGCTACACCTTC
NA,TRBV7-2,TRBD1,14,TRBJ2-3,CASSLRQGEDTQYF,TGTGCCAGCAGCTTACGACAGGGGGAGGATACGCAGTATTTT
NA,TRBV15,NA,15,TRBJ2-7,CATSRAIGQGYEQYF,TGTGCCACCAGCAGGGCCATCGGGCAGGGCTACGAGCAGTACTTC
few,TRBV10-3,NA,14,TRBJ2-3,CAISEALTPLTQYF,TGTGCCATCAGTGAGGCCCTCACTCCCCTCACGCAGTATTTT
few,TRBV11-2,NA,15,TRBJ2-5,CASSLGGQVQETQYF,TGTGCCAGCAGCTTAGGGGGGCAGGTCCAAGAGACCCAGTACTTC
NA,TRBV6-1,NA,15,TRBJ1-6,CATSPLEMNNSPLHF,TGTGCCACCTCCCCGCTGGAGATGAATAATTCACCCCTCCACTTT
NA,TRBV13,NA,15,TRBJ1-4,CASSNNGEGNEKLFF,TGTGCCAGCAGTAATAATGGAGAGGGTAATGAAAAACTGTTTTTT
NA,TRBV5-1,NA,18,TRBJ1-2,CASSLVFGSGQPSGGYTF,TGCGCCAGCAGCTTGGTTTTCGGGTCTGGACAACCCTCGGGTGGCTACACCTTC
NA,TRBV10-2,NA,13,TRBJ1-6,CASSVEDNSPLHF,TGCGCCAGCAGTGTAGAGGATAATTCACCCCTCCACTTT
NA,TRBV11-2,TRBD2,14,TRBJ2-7,CASTQALAGAEQYF,TGTGCCAGTACCCAGGCACTAGCGGGGGCCGAGCAGTACTTC
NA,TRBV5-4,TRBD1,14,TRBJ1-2,CASTRQGLDYGYTF,TGTGCCAGCACACGACAGGGGCTAGACTATGGCTACACCTTC
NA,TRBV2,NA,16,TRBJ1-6,CASSLGPNVGGSPLHF,TGTGCCAGCAGTCTAGGACCGAATGTGGGGGGTTCACCCCTCCACTTT
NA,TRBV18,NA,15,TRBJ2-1,CASSPRRGDPNEQFF,TGTGCCAGCTCACCAAGGCGGGGCGACCCGAATGAGCAGTTCTTC
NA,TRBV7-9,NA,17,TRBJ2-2,CSSSPPAASAITGELFF,TGTTCCAGCAGTCCTCCCGCCGCTAGCGCTATAACCGGGGAGCTGTTTTTT
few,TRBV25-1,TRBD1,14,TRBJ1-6,CASSPGQRLSPLHF,TGTGCCAGCAGCCCGGGACAGCGACTGTCACCCCTCCACTTT
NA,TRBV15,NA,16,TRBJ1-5,CATSPRTGVGNQPQHF,TGTGCCACCAGCCCTCGAACGGGGGTAGGCAATCAGCCCCAGCATTTT
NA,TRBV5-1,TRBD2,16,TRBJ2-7,CASRGTSGSRTYEQYF,TGCGCCAGCAGGGGGACTAGCGGGAGTCGCACCTACGAGCAGTACTTC
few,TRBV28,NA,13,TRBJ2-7,CASSLGEIYEQYF,TGTGCCAGCAGTTTGGGCGAGATCTACGAGCAGTACTTC
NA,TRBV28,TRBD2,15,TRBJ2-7,CASSFSGTLSYEQYF,TGTGCCAGCAGTTTCAGCGGGACGCTCTCCTACGAGCAGTACTTC
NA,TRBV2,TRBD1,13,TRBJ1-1,CASSSDRDTEAFF,TGTGCCAGCAGTTCGGACAGGGACACTGAAGCTTTCTTT
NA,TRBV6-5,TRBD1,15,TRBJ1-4,CASSLTQGGNEKLFF,TGTGCCAGCAGCCTTACCCAGGGGGGTAATGAAAAACTGTTTTTT
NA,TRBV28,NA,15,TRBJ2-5,CASSLSRTIQETQYF,TGTGCCAGCAGTTTATCCCGGACTATACAAGAGACCCAGTACTTC
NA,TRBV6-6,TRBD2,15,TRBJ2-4,CASSPGTSGSNIQYF,TGTGCCAGCAGCCCCGGGACTAGCGGGAGTAACATTCAGTACTTC
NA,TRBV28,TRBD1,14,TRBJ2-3,CASQTGGKEDTQYF,TGTGCCAGCCAGACAGGGGGCAAAGAAGATACGCAGTATTTT